This paragraph covers one T cell receptor (beta chain) sequence. This CDR3 region has 13 residues. CDR1 and CDR2 from the germline V gene are SNHLY and FYNNEI. This entry belongs to a study of T cells expressing NK-cell markers. Turning to the study itself: Repertoires of TCR beta were obtained from T cells sorted as CD3+CD56+NKG2C+, CD3+CD56+NKG2C- and CD3+CD56-NKG2C+.

TCRdb re-called the 5' RACE reads and shows each CDR3 protein once, DNA omitted. Across approximately 440,000 distinct CDR3 sequences, the top ten clones capture more than 1.4% of the sample. The rearrangement joins TRBV2 to TRBJ2-2; TCRdb's D call, TRBD1, is unchecked because there is no DNA. The sequenced material came from blood T cells: a sorted CD56 or NKG2C T cell subset, CD4+ or CD8+ T cells, or bulk PBMC T cells (not recorded which). The receptor's source is a woman aged 50 to 60 in good health. The CDR3 sequence: CASRRGYTGELFF. The full variable domain, with the rest looked up from reference TRBV2 and TRBJ2-2, is EPEVTQTPSHQVTQMGQEVILRCVPISNHLYFYWYRQILGQKVEFLVSFYNNEISEKSEIFDDQFSVERPDGSNFTLKIRSTKLEDSAMYFCASRRGYTGELFFGEGSRLTVL.